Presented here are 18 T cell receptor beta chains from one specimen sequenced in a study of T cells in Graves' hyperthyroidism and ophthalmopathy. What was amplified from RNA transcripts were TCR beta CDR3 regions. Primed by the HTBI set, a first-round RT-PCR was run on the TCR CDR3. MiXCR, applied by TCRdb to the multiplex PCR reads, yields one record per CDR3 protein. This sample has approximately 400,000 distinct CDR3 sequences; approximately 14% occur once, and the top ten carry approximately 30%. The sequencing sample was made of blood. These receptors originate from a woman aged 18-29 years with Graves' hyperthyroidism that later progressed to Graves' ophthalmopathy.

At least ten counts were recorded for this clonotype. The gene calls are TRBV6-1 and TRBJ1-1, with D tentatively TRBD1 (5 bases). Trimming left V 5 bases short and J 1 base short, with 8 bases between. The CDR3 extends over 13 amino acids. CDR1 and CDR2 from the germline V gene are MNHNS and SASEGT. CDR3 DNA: TGTGCCAGCAGTCAAACAGGGAACACTGAAGCTTTCTTT. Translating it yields CASSQTGNTEAFF.

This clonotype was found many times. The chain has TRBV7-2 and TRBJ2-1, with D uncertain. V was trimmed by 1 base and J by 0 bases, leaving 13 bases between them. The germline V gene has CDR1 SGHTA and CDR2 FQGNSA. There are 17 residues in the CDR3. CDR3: CASSLDVPPSSYNEQFF. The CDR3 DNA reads TGTGCCAGCAGCTTAGATGTCCCGCCGAGCTCCTACAATGAGCAGTTCTTC.

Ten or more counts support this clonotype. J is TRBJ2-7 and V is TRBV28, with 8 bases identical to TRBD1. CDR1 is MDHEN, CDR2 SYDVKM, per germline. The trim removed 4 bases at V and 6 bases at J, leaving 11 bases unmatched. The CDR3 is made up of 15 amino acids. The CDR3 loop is CASSSFATGGSEQYF. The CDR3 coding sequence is TGTGCCAGCAGTTCCTTCGCTACAGGGGGGAGCGAGCAGTACTTC.

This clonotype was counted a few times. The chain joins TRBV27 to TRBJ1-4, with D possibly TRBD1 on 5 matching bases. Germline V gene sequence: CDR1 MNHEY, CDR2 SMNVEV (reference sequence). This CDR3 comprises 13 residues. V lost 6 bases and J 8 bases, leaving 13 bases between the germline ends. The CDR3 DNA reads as TGTGCCAGCAGCAGTACAGGAAGGGAAAAACTGTTTTTT. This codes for CASSSTGREKLFF. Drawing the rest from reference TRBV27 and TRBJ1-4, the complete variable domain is EAQVTQNPRYLITVTGKKLTVTCSQNMNHEYMSWYRQDPGLGLRQIYYSMNVEVTDKGDVPEGYKVSRKEKRNFPLILESPSPNQTSLYFCASSSTGREKLFFGSGTQLSVL.

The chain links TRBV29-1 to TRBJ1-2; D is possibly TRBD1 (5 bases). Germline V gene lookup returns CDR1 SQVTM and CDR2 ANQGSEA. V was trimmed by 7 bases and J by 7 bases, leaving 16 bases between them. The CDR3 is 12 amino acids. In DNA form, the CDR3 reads TGCAGCGCTGGGACCGAGGGAGGTGGCTACACCTTC. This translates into CSAGTEGGGYTF.

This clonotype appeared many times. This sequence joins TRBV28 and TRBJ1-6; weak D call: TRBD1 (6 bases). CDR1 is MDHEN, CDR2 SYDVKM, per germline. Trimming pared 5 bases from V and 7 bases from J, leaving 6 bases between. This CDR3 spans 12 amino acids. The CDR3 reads CASSTGNSPLHF. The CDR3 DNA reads TGTGCCAGCAGTACAGGGAATTCACCCCTCCACTTT.

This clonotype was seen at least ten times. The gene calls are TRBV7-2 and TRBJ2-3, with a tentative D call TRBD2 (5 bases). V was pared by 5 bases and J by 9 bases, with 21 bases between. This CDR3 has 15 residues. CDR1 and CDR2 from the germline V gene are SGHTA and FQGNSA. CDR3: CASSTEVSRMGTQYF. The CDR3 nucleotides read TGTGCCAGCAGCACGGAGGTCTCCAGGATGGGGACGCAGTATTTT.

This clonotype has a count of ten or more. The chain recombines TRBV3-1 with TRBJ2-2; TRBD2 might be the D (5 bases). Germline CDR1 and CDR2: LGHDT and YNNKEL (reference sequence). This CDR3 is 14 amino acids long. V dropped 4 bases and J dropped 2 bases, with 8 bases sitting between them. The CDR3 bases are TGTGCCAGCAGCCGGACTGGAAACACCGGGGAGCTGTTTTTT. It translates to CASSRTGNTGELFF.

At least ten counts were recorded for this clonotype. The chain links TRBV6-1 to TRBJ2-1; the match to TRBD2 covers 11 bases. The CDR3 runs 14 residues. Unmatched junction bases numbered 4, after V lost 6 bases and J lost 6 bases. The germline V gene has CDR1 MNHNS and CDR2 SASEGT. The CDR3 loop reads CASSVGLAGNEQFF. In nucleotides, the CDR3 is TGTGCCAGCAGCGTCGGACTAGCGGGCAATGAGCAGTTCTTC.

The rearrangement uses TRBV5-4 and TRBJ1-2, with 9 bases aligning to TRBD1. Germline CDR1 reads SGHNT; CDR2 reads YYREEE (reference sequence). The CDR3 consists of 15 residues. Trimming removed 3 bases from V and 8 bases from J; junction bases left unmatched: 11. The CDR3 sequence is CASSSGQGRIDGYTF. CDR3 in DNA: TGTGCCAGCAGCTCGGGACAGGGCCGGATCGACGGCTACACCTTC.

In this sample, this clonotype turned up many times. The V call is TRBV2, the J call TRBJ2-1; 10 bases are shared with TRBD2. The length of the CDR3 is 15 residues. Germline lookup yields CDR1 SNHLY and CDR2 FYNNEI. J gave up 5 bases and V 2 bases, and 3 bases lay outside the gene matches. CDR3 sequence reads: CASSERLAGDNEQFF. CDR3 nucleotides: TGTGCCAGCAGTGAAAGGCTAGCGGGAGACAATGAGCAGTTCTTC. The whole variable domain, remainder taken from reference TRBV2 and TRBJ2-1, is EPEVTQTPSHQVTQMGQEVILRCVPISNHLYFYWYRQILGQKVEFLVSFYNNEISEKSEIFDDQFSVERPDGSNFTLKIRSTKLEDSAMYFCASSERLAGDNEQFFGPGTRLTVL.

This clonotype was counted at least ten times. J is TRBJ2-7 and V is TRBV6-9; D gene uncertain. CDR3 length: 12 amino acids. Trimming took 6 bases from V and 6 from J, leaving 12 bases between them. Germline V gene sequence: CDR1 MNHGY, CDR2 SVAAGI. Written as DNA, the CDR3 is TGTGCCAGCAGCCCCGATGTCGGCGAGCAGTACTTC. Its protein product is CASSPDVGEQYF.

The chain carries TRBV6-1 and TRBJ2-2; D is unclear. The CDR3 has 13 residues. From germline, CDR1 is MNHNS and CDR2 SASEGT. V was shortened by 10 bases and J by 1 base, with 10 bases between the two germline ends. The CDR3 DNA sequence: TGTGCCATACGAGATCAGAACACCGGGGAGCTGTTTTTT. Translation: CAIRDQNTGELFF.

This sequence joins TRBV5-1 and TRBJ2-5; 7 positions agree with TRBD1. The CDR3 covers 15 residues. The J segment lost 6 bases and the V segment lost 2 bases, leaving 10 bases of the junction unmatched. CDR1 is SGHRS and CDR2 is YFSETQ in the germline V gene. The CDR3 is CASSFEGQFSKTQYF. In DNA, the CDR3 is TGCGCCAGCAGCTTCGAGGGACAGTTCAGTAAGACCCAGTACTTC.

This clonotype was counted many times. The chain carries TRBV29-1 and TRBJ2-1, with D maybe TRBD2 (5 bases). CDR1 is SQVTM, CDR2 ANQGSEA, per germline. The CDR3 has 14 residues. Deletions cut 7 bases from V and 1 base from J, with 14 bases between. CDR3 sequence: CSAMERRSYNEQFF. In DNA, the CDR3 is TGCAGCGCGATGGAAAGGAGGTCCTACAATGAGCAGTTCTTC.

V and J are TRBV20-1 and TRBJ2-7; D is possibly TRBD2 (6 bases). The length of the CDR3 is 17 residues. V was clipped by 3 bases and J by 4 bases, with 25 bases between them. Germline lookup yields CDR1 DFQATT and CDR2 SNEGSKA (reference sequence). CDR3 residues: CSARDERKSGLSYEQYF. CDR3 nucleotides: TGCAGTGCTAGGGATGAAAGGAAGAGCGGGTTGTCTTACGAGCAGTACTTC.

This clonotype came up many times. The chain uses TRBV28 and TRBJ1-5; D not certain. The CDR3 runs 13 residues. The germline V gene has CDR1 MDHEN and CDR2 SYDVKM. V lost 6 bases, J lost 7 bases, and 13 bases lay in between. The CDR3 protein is CASRGLKAQPQHF. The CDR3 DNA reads TGTGCCAGCAGAGGTTTAAAGGCGCAGCCCCAGCATTTT.

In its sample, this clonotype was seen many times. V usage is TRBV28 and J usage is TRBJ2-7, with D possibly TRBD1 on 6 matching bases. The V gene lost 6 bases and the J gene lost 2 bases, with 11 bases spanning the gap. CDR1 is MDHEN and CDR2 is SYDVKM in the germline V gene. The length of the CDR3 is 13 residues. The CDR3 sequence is CASRGRTAYEQYF. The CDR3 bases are TGTGCCAGCAGGGGTCGGACAGCCTACGAGCAGTACTTC.